This is a list of T cell receptor beta chains from one sample in a study of Ad26.COV2.S vaccination and SARS-CoV-2 variants. Using immunoSEQ multiplex PCR, the repertoire was profiled, and TCRdb retains in-frame clones only, with some absent. Among roughly 330,000 clones listed, about nine tenths were seen once. Material: peripheral blood, obtained in a trial of Ad26.COV2.S vaccine versus placebo. The receptors come from a person between 18 and 65 years old who received the Ad26.COV2.S COVID-19 vaccine or a placebo. The CDR3 runs from the conserved cysteine through the conserved F or W. D genes are given only for firm matches. Clone sizes are given selectively: once, few, many, or a class where the clone is expanded.

once,TRBJ2-1,-,TRBV11-2,CASSLAGQYNEQFF,TGTGCCAGCAGCTTAGCCGGACAGTACAATGAGCAGTTCTTC
-,TRBJ2-2,-,TRBV4-1,CASSLGASNTGELFF,TGCGCCAGCAGCCTCGGGGCTTCGAACACCGGGGAGCTGTTTTTT
few,TRBJ2-2,-,TRBV6-6,CASLTGSTGELFF,TGTGCCAGCCTGACAGGTTCCACCGGGGAGCTGTTTTTT
-,TRBJ1-1,-,TRBV7-9,CASSQKGHEAAFF,TGTGCCAGCAGCCAGAAGGGGCATGAGGCAGCTTTCTTT
-,TRBJ2-3,TRBD2,TRBV4-1,CASSQDGTSGGATDTQYF,TGCGCCAGCAGCCAAGACGGTACTAGCGGGGGAGCCACAGATACGCAGTATTTT
few,TRBJ2-3,TRBD1,TRBV5-1,CASSSQGGGGTDTQYF,TGCGCCAGCAGCTCACAGGGGGGAGGTGGCACAGATACGCAGTATTTT
-,TRBJ2-1,TRBD2,TRBV5-4,CASRTRGRAFDEQFF,TGTGCCAGCAGGACCCGCGGGAGGGCCTTTGATGAGCAGTTCTTC
-,TRBJ2-1,TRBD2,TRBV19,CASSTAPGLVNEQFF,TGTGCCAGTAGTACCGCCCCAGGACTAGTCAATGAGCAGTTCTTC
-,TRBJ2-3,TRBD1,TRBV5-1,CASSFGQGLADTQYF,TGCGCCAGCAGCTTCGGACAGGGGTTGGCAGATACGCAGTATTTT
-,TRBJ2-2,-,TRBV6-1,CASSEIRSNTGELFF,TGTGCCAGCAGTGAAATACGGTCGAACACCGGGGAGCTGTTTTTT
-,TRBJ2-3,-,TRBV9,CASSVFLSTDTQYF,TGTGCCAGCAGCGTTTTCCTTAGCACAGATACGCAGTATTTT
-,TRBJ1-4,-,TRBV6-6,CASSYEQRNEKLFF,TGTGCCAGCAGTTACGAACAGCGTAATGAAAAACTGTTTTTT
-,TRBJ1-6,-,TRBV3-1/TRBV3-2,CASSQAPEKSPLHF,TGTGCCAGCAGCCAAGCGCCGGAAAAGTCTCCCCTCCACTTT
-,TRBJ2-3,-,TRBV7-2,CASSLRQSTDTQYF,TGTGCCAGCAGCCTCCGACAGAGCACAGATACGCAGTATTTT
-,TRBJ2-5,TRBD2,TRBV5-1,CASSLLAGEQETQYF,TGCGCCAGCAGCTTACTAGCGGGTGAACAAGAGACCCAGTACTTC
-,TRBJ1-6,-,TRBV15,CATGGPSSYNSPLHF,TGTGCCACCGGGGGTCCGAGCTCCTATAATTCACCCCTCCACTTT
-,TRBJ1-1,TRBD1,TRBV5-1,CASSWTGDTEAFF,TGCGCCAGCAGCTGGACAGGGGACACTGAAGCTTTCTTT
-,TRBJ2-7,-,TRBV5-1,CASSFSTGQGEQYF,TGCGCCAGCAGCTTCTCTACGGGCCAGGGGGAGCAGTACTTC
-,TRBJ1-1,TRBD1,TRBV29-1,CSVARGLGTALKGTEAFF,TGCAGCGTCGCCAGGGGTCTTGGGACAGCCTTGAAGGGGACTGAAGCTTTCTTT
-,TRBJ2-3,-,TRBV5-5,CASSPLLSTDTQYF,TGTGCCAGCAGCCCGCTGTTGAGCACAGATACGCAGTATTTT
-,TRBJ1-5,-,TRBV5-4,CASSLEGEGQPQHF,TGTGCCAGCAGCTTGGAAGGGGAAGGTCAGCCCCAGCATTTT
-,TRBJ2-1,TRBD1,TRBV5-1,CASSLPPGQVLTSSYNEQFF,TGCGCCAGCAGCTTACCCCCGGGACAGGTACTAACGAGCTCCTACAATGAGCAGTTCTTC
-,TRBJ1-1,-,TRBV12-5,CASGTEAFF,TGTGCTAGTGGTACTGAAGCTTTCTTT
once,TRBJ1-1,TRBD1,TRBV4-3,CASSQFEDRDTEAFF,TGCGCCAGCAGCCAATTCGAGGACAGGGACACTGAAGCTTTCTTT
-,TRBJ2-1,TRBD1,TRBV11-2,CASSYRQGGVDEQFF,TGTGCCAGCAGCTACCGACAGGGGGGCGTCGATGAGCAGTTCTTC
-,TRBJ2-1,-,TRBV7-9,CASKTGLAHNEQFF,TGTGCCAGCAAAACCGGACTGGCCCACAATGAGCAGTTCTTC
-,TRBJ2-6,-,TRBV4-1,CASSQGAGVASGANVLTF,TGCGCCAGCAGCCAGGGGGCCGGGGTTGCTTCTGGGGCCAACGTCCTGACTTTC
once,TRBJ2-3,TRBD2,TRBV7-2,CASRGISGGGPDTQYF,TGTGCCAGCAGGGGAATTAGCGGGGGAGGGCCAGATACGCAGTATTTT
-,TRBJ1-4,-,TRBV28,CASSEPTAINEKLFF,TGTGCCAGCAGTGAACCGACAGCCATTAATGAAAAACTGTTTTTT
-,TRBJ2-1,-,TRBV3-1/TRBV3-2,CASSQSYNEQFF,TGTGCCAGCAGCCAATCTTACAATGAGCAGTTCTTC
-,TRBJ1-3,-,TRBV7-6,CASSLSQGTGNTIYF,TGTGCCAGCAGCTTGTCACAGGGCACTGGAAACACCATATATTTT
-,TRBJ1-5,-,TRBV6-5,CASSQGLYSNQPQHF,TGTGCCAGCAGTCAGGGACTCTATAGCAATCAGCCCCAGCATTTT
-,TRBJ2-6,TRBD1,TRBV19,CASRGPGQGGAGANVLTF,TGTGCCAGCCGAGGGCCGGGACAGGGAGGCGCTGGGGCCAACGTCCTGACTTTC
-,TRBJ2-3,-,TRBV19,CASSIDLGVSTDTQYF,TGTGCCAGTAGTATAGATCTAGGGGTGAGCACAGATACGCAGTATTTT